The T cell receptor (beta chain) described here comes from a study of identifying expanded T cells in peripheral blood. The germline V and J ends were trimmed by 2 bases and 4 bases, with 9 bases remaining between them. From germline, CDR1 is MNHNS and CDR2 SASEGT. This CDR3 comprises 14 residues. TCRdb's copy holds only in-frame clones and misses some; the assay was immunoSEQ multiplex PCR. The sample shows about 76,000 clones, roughly 81% of them seen only once. Sequencing was performed on blood. The TCR originated in a person aged 18-70 years in good health. The chain recombines TRBV6-1 with TRBJ1-3; D gene unclear. CDR3 sequence (DNA): TGTGCCAGCAGTGAATCCTCCCTGGGAAACACCATATATTTT. This codes for CASSESSLGNTIYF.